These 27 T cell receptor beta chains came from one sample sequenced in a study of blood T cell repertoires in COVID-19. Profiling relied on immunoSEQ multiplex PCR, and the TCRdb table lists in-frame clones only, not all of them. The sample includes 100,000 to 150,000 clones, about 88% of them seen just once. The sequenced material came from peripheral blood. The source is a woman older than 75 with acute or convalescent COVID-19.

This sequence joins TRBV3-1 (or the pseudogene TRBV3-2) and TRBJ2-7, with no clear D. Germline CDR1 reads LGHDT; CDR2 reads YNNKEL (reference sequence). Trimming stripped 5 bases from V and 5 bases from J, with 7 bases between. The CDR3 sequence is 11 residues long. The CDR3 DNA reads as TGTGCCAGCAGCATCAGAAACGAGCAGTACTTC. It codes for CASSIRNEQYF.

This clone was recorded a few times. The V call is TRBV5-1, the J call TRBJ2-5, with D possibly matching TRBD2 (5 bases). The CDR3 extends over 15 amino acids. The germline gives CDR1 SGHRS, CDR2 YFSETQ. V lost 4 bases, J lost 0 bases, and 13 bases lay in between. The CDR3 bases are TGCGCCAGCAGCCTCGCCTCGGGAAACCAAGAGACCCAGTACTTC. Protein sequence: CASSLASGNQETQYF.

The chain has TRBV5-1 and TRBJ1-6; D call uncertain. V lost 0 bases and J lost 2, with 6 bases in between. CDR1 SGHRS and CDR2 YFSETQ come from the germline V gene. This CDR3 region has 15 residues. In nucleotides, the CDR3 is TGCGCCAGCAGCTTGGGCGGGACCTATAATTCACCCCTCCACTTT. It encodes CASSLGGTYNSPLHF. Full variable domain (missing parts from reference TRBV5-1 and TRBJ1-6): KAGVTQTPRYLIKTRGQQVTLSCSPISGHRSVSWYQQTPGQGLQFLFEYFSETQRNKGNFPGRFSGRQFSNSRSEMNVSTLELGDSALYLCASSLGGTYNSPLHFGNGTRLTVT.

The CDR3 loop is CSADRGYGYTF. The CDR3 DNA is TGCAGTGCGGACAGAGGGTATGGCTACACCTTC. The J gene is TRBJ1-2, the V gene TRBV20-1; the D gene is possibly TRBD1 (6 bases). V was shortened by 6 bases and J by 5 bases, with 10 bases between the two germline ends. The CDR3 length is 11 residues. Germline CDR1 DFQATT, CDR2 SNEGSKA (reference sequence).

This rearrangement joins TRBV10-3 to TRBJ1-1, with D possibly matching TRBD1 (5 bases). CDR3 length: 17 amino acids. Trimming took 6 bases from V and 2 from J, leaving 22 bases between them. Looked up from germline, CDR1 is ENHRY and CDR2 is SYGVKD. DNA of the CDR3: TGTGCCATCAGCGATCCCCACAGAGGGGAGGGCAACACTGAAGCTTTCTTT. This codes for CAISDPHRGEGNTEAFF.

The sample holds one count of this clone. This chain links TRBV18 with TRBJ2-2; the match to TRBD2 covers 8 bases. V was clipped by 1 base and J by 1 base; unmatched bases: 14. The CDR3 covers 20 residues. Germline V gene sequence: CDR1 KGHSH, CDR2 LQKENI. The CDR3 here is CASSPRRTRGLAGNTGELFF. CDR3 coding DNA: TGTGCCAGCTCACCACGTCGGACACGGGGGCTAGCGGGGAACACCGGGGAGCTGTTTTTT.

This clone was found once. The rearrangement links TRBV29-1 to TRBJ1-1; D gene uncertain. CDR1 SQVTM and CDR2 ANQGSEA come from the germline V gene. V was trimmed by 5 bases and J by 6 bases, leaving 10 bases between them. The CDR3 contains 11 residues. CDR3 amino acids: CSVRGMAEAFF. CDR3 nucleotides: TGCAGCGTTAGAGGGATGGCTGAAGCTTTCTTT.

The DNA of the CDR3 is TGTGCCAGCAGTTCTCCAGGACAAGAAGCTTTCTTT. This translates into CASSSPGQEAFF. The genes are TRBV6-5 and TRBJ1-1; possible D gene TRBD1, 5 bases. Trimming pared 4 bases from V and 8 bases from J, leaving 11 bases between. This CDR3 is built from 12 residues. Germline V gives CDR1 MNHEY, CDR2 SVGAGI.

This clone was recorded a few times. The chain uses TRBV4-1 and TRBJ1-4, with TRBD1 matching 9 bases. The germline CDR1 and CDR2 sequences are MGHRA and YSYEKL. Trimming removed 3 bases from V and 5 bases from J; junction bases left unmatched: 10. The CDR3 contains 17 residues. The CDR3 nucleotides read TGCGCCAGCAGCCAGTCAACTCTCGGGACAGGGAATGAAAAACTGTTTTTT. It codes for CASSQSTLGTGNEKLFF.

The gene calls are TRBV13 and TRBJ1-4; 9 bases line up with TRBD1. CDR1 PRHDT and CDR2 FYEKMQ come from the germline V gene (reference sequence). The CDR3 runs to 14 residues. Losses at the gene ends were 4 bases for V and 7 bases for J; bases not matched to a gene: 4. In DNA form, the CDR3 reads TGTGCCAGCAGCTCGGGACAGGGTAGTGAAAAACTGTTTTTT. It yields the protein CASSSGQGSEKLFF.

The rearrangement joins TRBV10-3 to TRBJ2-6, with D possibly being TRBD2 (5 bases). CDR1 and CDR2 from the germline V gene are ENHRY and SYGVKD. Trimming left V 2 bases short and J 0 bases short, with 14 bases between. CDR3 length equals 18 residues. CDR3 protein: CAISENVGLVSGANVLTF. The CDR3 DNA is TGTGCCATCAGTGAGAATGTAGGACTCGTCTCTGGGGCCAACGTCCTGACTTTC.

This clone was counted a single time. The chain has TRBV7-2 and TRBJ1-3, with 11 bases fitting TRBD1. From germline, CDR1 is SGHTA and CDR2 FQGNSA. V lost 5 bases to trimming and J lost 0 bases; unmatched junction nucleotides: 9. The CDR3 is 18 amino acids. The CDR3 DNA reads TGTGCCAGCAGCCCTCGGACAGGGGGCGTGACCTCTGGAAACACCATATATTTT. This gives the protein CASSPRTGGVTSGNTIYF.

The chain carries TRBV4-2 and TRBJ2-7, with 12 bases that match TRBD2. Germline trimming cut 2 bases from V and 9 bases from J; bases unmatched to any gene: 8. Germline CDR1 reads LGHNA; CDR2 reads YNFKEQ. The CDR3 length is 15 residues. CDR3 loop: CASSQSTSGGSGQYF. The CDR3 bases are TGTGCCAGCAGCCAATCGACTAGCGGGGGTTCGGGGCAGTACTTC.

The J gene is TRBJ2-2, the V gene TRBV28; 9 nucleotides match TRBD1. Trimming at V came to 7 bases and at J to 5 bases, leaving 11 bases not matched to a gene. Germline CDR1 reads MDHEN; CDR2 reads SYDVKM. The CDR3 extends over 16 amino acids. The CDR3 here is CASNAGGTGKTGELFF. Here the CDR3 DNA reads TGTGCCAGCAATGCCGGGGGGACAGGGAAAACCGGGGAGCTGTTTTTT.

The chain carries TRBV6-2 or TRBV6-3 and TRBJ2-1; 11 bases line up with TRBD2. Germline trimming cut 5 bases from V and 2 bases from J; bases unmatched to any gene: 5. This CDR3 contains 16 residues. Germline CDR1 is MNHEY and CDR2 is SVGEGT. This chain's CDR3 is CASSDPGLAAYNEQFF. The CDR3 coding sequence is TGTGCCAGCAGTGACCCGGGACTAGCGGCCTACAATGAGCAGTTCTTC.

This clone was seen only once. One end of the junction fails to match germline, which may point to a read error. J is TRBJ2-5 and V is TRBV12-3 or TRBV12-4; D remains ambiguous. This CDR3 spans 12 amino acids. Written as DNA, the CDR3 is TGTGCCAGCAGTTTAGCGCGTACAGCCGGTCACTTC. Encoded protein: CASSLARTAGHF.

The rearrangement joins TRBV7-8 to TRBJ2-5; 7 bases map to TRBD1. This CDR3 has 14 residues. Trimming at V came to 5 bases and at J to 4 bases, leaving 7 bases not matched to a gene. Germline V lookup: CDR1 SGHVS, CDR2 FQNEAQ. The CDR3 nucleotides read TGTGCCAGCAGCCGTGACAGGGTACGAGAGACCCAGTACTTC. Its translation: CASSRDRVRETQYF.

This sequence joins TRBV19 and TRBJ1-3; D gene uncertain. The V end was cut by 4 bases, the J end by 0 bases, with 7 bases between. Germline lookup yields CDR1 LNHDA and CDR2 SQIVND (reference sequence). The CDR3 is made up of 14 amino acids. Here the CDR3 DNA reads TGTGCCAGTAGTAGGCAGTCCTCTGGAAACACCATATATTTT. Protein product: CASSRQSSGNTIYF. The full variable domain, with the rest looked up from reference TRBV19 and TRBJ1-3, is DGGITQSPKYLFRKEGQNVTLSCEQNLNHDAMYWYRQDPGQGLRLIYYSQIVNDFQKGDIAEGYSVSREKKESFPLTVTSAQKNPTAFYLCASSRQSSGNTIYFGEGSWLTVV.

V gene TRBV5-4 combines with J gene TRBJ1-1, with a possible D match to TRBD1 (5 bases). V was pared by 4 bases and J by 9 bases, with 19 bases between. Germline CDR1 SGHNT, CDR2 YYREEE (reference sequence). The CDR3 sequence is 14 residues long. The CDR3 spells CASSPPQGTQQAFF. CDR3 DNA sequence: TGTGCCAGCAGCCCACCGCAGGGAACCCAGCAAGCTTTCTTT.

The rearrangement uses TRBV25-1 and TRBJ1-4, with D maybe TRBD1 (6 bases). V lost 3 bases and J lost 0, with 11 bases in between. The CDR3 has 16 amino acids. CDR1 and CDR2 from the germline V gene are MGHDK and SYGVNS. This chain's CDR3 is CASSDRQDSTNEKLFF. The CDR3 nucleotides read TGTGCCAGCAGTGATCGACAGGATTCAACTAATGAAAAACTGTTTTTT.

This clone was detected only once. The V gene is TRBV10-3, the J gene TRBJ2-7; TRBD1 aligns across 9 bases. With V trimmed by 4 bases and J by 11 bases, 6 bases remained unmatched. The CDR3 extends over 12 amino acids. Germline V gives CDR1 ENHRY, CDR2 SYGVKD. Here the CDR3 reads CAISAGQGLEYF. The CDR3 DNA is TGTGCCATCAGTGCGGGACAGGGCCTTGAGTACTTC.

The chain uses TRBV6-5 and TRBJ2-7; 10 bases line up with TRBD1. There are 14 residues in the CDR3. The V and J ends lost 6 bases and 6 bases, in that order; junction bases with no gene match: 8. Per germline, CDR1 MNHEY and CDR2 SVGAGI. CDR3 DNA sequence: TGTGCCAGCAGACGAACCGGGACAGGGGCCGAGCAGTACTTC. Its translation: CASRRTGTGAEQYF.

The chain joins TRBV5-1 to TRBJ2-2; TRBD1 matches 7 bases. The CDR3 is made up of 12 amino acids. CDR1 and CDR2 from the germline V gene are SGHRS and YFSETQ. The trim removed 6 bases at V and 6 bases at J, leaving 2 bases unmatched. The chain's CDR3 is CASTTGSGELFF. As DNA, the CDR3 is TGCGCCAGCACGACAGGGTCCGGGGAGCTGTTTTTT.

In its sample, this clone was seen once. V is TRBV24-1 and J is TRBJ2-1; 8 bases line up with TRBD1. CDR1 and CDR2 (germline): KGHDR, SFDVKD. V was clipped by 3 bases and J by 6 bases; unmatched bases: 15. This CDR3 is 18 amino acids long. The CDR3 reads CATSDVGQGSWSSNEQFF. DNA for the CDR3: TGTGCCACCAGTGATGTAGGACAGGGTAGCTGGAGCAGCAATGAGCAGTTCTTC.

The chain recombines TRBV9 with TRBJ2-7, with D possibly TRBD1 on 6 matching bases. Trimming stripped 3 bases from V and 7 bases from J, with 17 bases between. Germline loops: CDR1 SGDLS, CDR2 YYNGEE. CDR3 length: 14 amino acids. CDR3 DNA sequence: TGTGCCAGCAGCGCCAACAGGGATTGGGGGGAGCAGTACTTC. Its translation is CASSANRDWGEQYF.

The chain recombines TRBV6-6 with TRBJ1-5; D is unresolved. The CDR3 has 12 residues. Trimming left V 2 bases short and J 8 bases short, with 7 bases between. CDR1 is MNHNY and CDR2 is SVGAGI in the germline V gene (reference sequence). CDR3 sequence (DNA): TGTGCCAGCAGTTACGTGGTAGAGCCCCAGCATTTT. The encoded protein is CASSYVVEPQHF.

The chain is built from TRBV18 and TRBJ2-7, with 11 bases matching TRBD1. The trim removed 4 bases at V and 3 bases at J, leaving 5 bases unmatched. CDR1 and CDR2 (germline): KGHSH, LQKENI. This CDR3 is 15 amino acids long. This CDR3 reads CASSQTGTGGYEQYF. CDR3 in DNA: TGTGCCAGCTCACAAACCGGGACAGGGGGCTACGAGCAGTACTTC. Drawing the rest from reference TRBV18 and TRBJ2-7, the complete variable domain is NAGVMQNPRHLVRRRGQEARLRCSPMKGHSHVYWYRQLPEEGLKFMVYLQKENIIDESGMPKERFSAEFPKEGPSILRIQQVVRGDSAAYFCASSQTGTGGYEQYFGPGTRLTVT.